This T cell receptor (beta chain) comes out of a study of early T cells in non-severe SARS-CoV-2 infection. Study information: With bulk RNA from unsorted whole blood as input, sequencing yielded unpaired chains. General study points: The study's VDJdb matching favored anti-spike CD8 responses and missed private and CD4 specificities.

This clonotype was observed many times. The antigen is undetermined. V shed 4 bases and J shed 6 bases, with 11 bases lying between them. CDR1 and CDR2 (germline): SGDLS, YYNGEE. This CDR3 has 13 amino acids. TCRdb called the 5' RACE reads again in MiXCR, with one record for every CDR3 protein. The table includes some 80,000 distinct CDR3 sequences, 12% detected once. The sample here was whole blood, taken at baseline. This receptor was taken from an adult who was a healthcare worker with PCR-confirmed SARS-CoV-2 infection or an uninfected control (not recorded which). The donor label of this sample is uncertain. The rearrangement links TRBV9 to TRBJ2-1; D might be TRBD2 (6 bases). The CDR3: CASSSQAGNEQFF. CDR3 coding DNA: TGTGCCAGCAGCTCCCAAGCGGGCAATGAGCAGTTCTTC.